What follows is one T cell receptor beta chain and its context. The germline V gene encodes CDR1 SGHNT and CDR2 YYREEE (reference sequence). With V trimmed by 4 bases and J by 4 bases, 9 bases remained unmatched. CDR3 length: 16 amino acids. These data belong to a study of blood T cell repertoires in COVID-19. About the study: Samples came from the United States, Italy and Spain, spanning acute and convalescent COVID-19. T cells, B-cell-depleted T cells, or PBMCs supplied cDNA or gDNA.

In the original workflow: Estimated nucleated cell counts came from reference gene primer amplification. The repertoire was sequenced with immunoSEQ multiplex PCR; TCRdb's copy has only in-frame clones and lacks some. V, J and clone size were drawn from that table, and D and trimming were deduced from the DNA. Among roughly 72,000 clones listed, approximately 80% were seen once. The sequencing input was peripheral blood. The TCR was taken from a man between 65 and 79 years old who had recovered from COVID-19. The chain is built from TRBV5-4 and TRBJ1-2, with 11 bases that match TRBD1. CDR3 protein: CASSIGQGASIYGYTF. As DNA, the CDR3 is TGTGCCAGCAGCATTGGACAGGGGGCGTCCATCTATGGCTACACCTTC. The complete variable domain, with remaining parts taken from reference TRBV5-4 and TRBJ1-2, reads ETGVTQSPTHLIKTRGQQVTLRCSSQSGHNTVSWYQQALGQGPQFIFQYYREEENGRGNFPPRFSGLQFPNYSSELNVNALELDDSALYLCASSIGQGASIYGYTFGSGTRLTVV.